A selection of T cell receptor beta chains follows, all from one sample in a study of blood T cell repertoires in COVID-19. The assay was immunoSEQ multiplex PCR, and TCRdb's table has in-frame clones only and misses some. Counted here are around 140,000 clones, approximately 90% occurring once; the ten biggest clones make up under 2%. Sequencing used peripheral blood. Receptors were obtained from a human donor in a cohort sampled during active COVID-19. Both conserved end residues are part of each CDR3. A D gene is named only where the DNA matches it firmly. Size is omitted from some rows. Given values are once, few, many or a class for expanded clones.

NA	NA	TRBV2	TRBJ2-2	CASRQDRNTGELFF	TGTGCCAGCAGACAGGATCGGAACACCGGGGAGCTGTTTTTT
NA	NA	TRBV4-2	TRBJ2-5	CASSQDITLAGTQYF	TGTGCCAGCAGCCAAGATATTACACTAGCTGGTACCCAGTACTTC
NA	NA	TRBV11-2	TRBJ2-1	CASSPWGLRDIYNEQFF	TGTGCCAGCAGCCCCTGGGGGCTCCGGGACATCTACAATGAGCAGTTCTTC
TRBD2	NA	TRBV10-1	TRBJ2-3	CASGQGGGTDTQYF	TGCGCCAGCGGTCAAGGCGGGGGGACAGATACGCAGTATTTT
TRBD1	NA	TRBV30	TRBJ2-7	CAWSVRTGIGNEQYF	TGTGCCTGGAGTGTACGGACAGGGATTGGCAACGAGCAGTACTTC
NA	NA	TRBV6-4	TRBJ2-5	CASSRRGGETQYF	TGTGCCAGCAGCCGGCGAGGCGGCGAGACCCAGTACTTC
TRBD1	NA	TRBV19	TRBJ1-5	CASSIPLGQGGNQPQHF	TGTGCCAGTAGTATCCCCCTGGGACAGGGAGGCAATCAGCCCCAGCATTTT
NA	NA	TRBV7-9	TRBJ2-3	CASSLRLADTQYF	TGTGCCAGCAGCTTAAGGCTAGCAGATACGCAGTATTTT
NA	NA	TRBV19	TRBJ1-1	CATQSQGSGDTEAFF	TGTGCCACCCAAAGCCAGGGGAGTGGGGACACTGAAGCTTTCTTT
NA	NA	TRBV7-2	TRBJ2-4	CASSLMAGAISNIQYF	TGTGCCAGCAGCTTAATGGCGGGGGCGATATCGAACATTCAGTACTTC
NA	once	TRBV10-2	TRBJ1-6	CASSESQGINSPLHF	TGCGCTAGCAGTGAATCGCAGGGTATCAATTCACCCCTCCACTTT
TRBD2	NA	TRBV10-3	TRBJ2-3	CAISESEGGADTQYF	TGTGCCATCAGTGAGTCGGAGGGAGGGGCAGATACGCAGTATTTT
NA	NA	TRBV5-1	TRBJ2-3	CASSRTGDGADTQYF	TGCGCCAGCAGCCGGACCGGGGATGGGGCAGATACGCAGTATTTT
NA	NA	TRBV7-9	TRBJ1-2	CASSYRGYTF	TGTGCCAGCAGCTACAGAGGCTACACCTTC
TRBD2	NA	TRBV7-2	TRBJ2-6	CASSFLAGGHSGANVLTF	TGTGCCAGCAGCTTTCTAGCGGGGGGTCACTCTGGGGCCAACGTCCTGACTTTC
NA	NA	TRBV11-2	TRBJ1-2	CASSFRGNYGYTF	TGTGCCAGCAGCTTCCGGGGAAACTATGGCTACACCTTC
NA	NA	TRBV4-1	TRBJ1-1	CASSQPPREVNTEAFF	TGCGCCAGCAGCCAACCTCCCCGGGAAGTGAACACTGAAGCTTTCTTT
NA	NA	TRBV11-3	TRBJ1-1	CASSLGAGRDSEAFF	TGTGCCAGCAGCTTAGGGGCCGGCAGGGACTCTGAAGCTTTCTTT
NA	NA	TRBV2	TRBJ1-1	CASSVQVTNTEAFF	TGTGCCAGCAGTGTACAGGTAACAAACACTGAAGCTTTCTTT
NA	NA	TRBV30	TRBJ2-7	CAWTQTDNYEQYF	TGTGCCTGGACCCAGACTGATAACTACGAGCAGTACTTC
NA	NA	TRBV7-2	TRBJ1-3	CASSLGPLQFSGNTIYF	TGTGCCAGCAGCTTAGGACCGTTACAGTTCTCTGGAAACACCATATATTTT
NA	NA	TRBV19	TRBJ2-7	CASSIGRGPAYEQYF	TGTGCCAGTAGTATAGGGCGGGGGCCAGCCTACGAGCAGTACTTC
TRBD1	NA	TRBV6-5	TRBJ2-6	CASMTGGSGANVLTF	TGTGCCAGCATGACAGGGGGCTCTGGGGCCAACGTCCTGACTTTC
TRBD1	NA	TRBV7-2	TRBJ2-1	CASSLGQGSYNEQFF	TGTGCCAGCAGCTTAGGACAGGGGTCATACAATGAGCAGTTCTTC
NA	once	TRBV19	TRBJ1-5	CASSLRGLGQPQHF	TGTGCCAGTAGTTTGCGGGGGCTCGGGCAGCCCCAGCATTTT
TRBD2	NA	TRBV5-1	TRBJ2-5	CASSLAGLAGSETQYF	TGCGCCAGCAGCTTGGCGGGACTAGCGGGGTCGGAGACCCAGTACTTC
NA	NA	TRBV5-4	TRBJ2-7	CASSLKDSLYEQYF	TGTGCCAGCAGCTTGAAGGACAGTCTCTACGAGCAGTACTTC